This TCR beta chain was retrieved from a study of T cells in Graves' hyperthyroidism and ophthalmopathy. Graves' hyperthyroidism without ophthalmopathy progression within 18 months was termed stable. Newly diagnosed hyperthyroidism, duration under 2 months, in patients aged 18 to 65. The diagnostic basis comprised clinical symptoms, serum thyroxine and TRAb, thyroid ultrasound and orbital computed tomography. This clonotype turned up a few times. The TCR beta CDR3 regions underwent amplification using RNA transcripts as the source. HTBI primers were employed in a first-round RT-PCR of the TCR CDR3. MiXCR was run by TCRdb on the multiplex PCR reads, yielding one entry per CDR3 protein. The sample yields about 680,000 distinct CDR3 sequences, approximately 36% seen once. The germline V gene has CDR1 LNHDA and CDR2 SQIVND (reference sequence). Deletions cut 7 bases from V and 0 bases from J, with 9 bases between. The CDR3 is made up of 13 amino acids.

The sequence derives from a woman aged 40 to 50 with Graves' hyperthyroidism. V usage is TRBV19 and J usage is TRBJ1-1, with D possibly TRBD1 on 6 matching bases. Input material: blood. The chain's CDR3 is CASIDRLNTEAFF. The CDR3 nucleotides read TGTGCCAGTATCGACAGGTTGAACACTGAAGCTTTCTTT.